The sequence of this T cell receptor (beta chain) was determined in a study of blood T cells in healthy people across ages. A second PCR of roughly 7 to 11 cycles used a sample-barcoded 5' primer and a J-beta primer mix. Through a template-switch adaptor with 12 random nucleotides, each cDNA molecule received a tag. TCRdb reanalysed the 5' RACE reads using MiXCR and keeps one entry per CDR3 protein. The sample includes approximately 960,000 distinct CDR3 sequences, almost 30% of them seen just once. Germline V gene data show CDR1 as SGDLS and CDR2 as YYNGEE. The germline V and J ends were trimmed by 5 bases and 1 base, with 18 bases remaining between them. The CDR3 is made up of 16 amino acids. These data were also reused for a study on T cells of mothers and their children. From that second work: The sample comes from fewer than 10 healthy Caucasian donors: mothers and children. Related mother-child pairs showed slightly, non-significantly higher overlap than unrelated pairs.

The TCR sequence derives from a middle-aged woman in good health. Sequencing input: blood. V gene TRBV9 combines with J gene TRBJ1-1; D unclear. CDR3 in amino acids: CASSHNPTHPNTEAFF. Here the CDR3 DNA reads TGTGCCAGCAGTCATAACCCCACTCATCCGAACACTGAAGCTTTCTTT.